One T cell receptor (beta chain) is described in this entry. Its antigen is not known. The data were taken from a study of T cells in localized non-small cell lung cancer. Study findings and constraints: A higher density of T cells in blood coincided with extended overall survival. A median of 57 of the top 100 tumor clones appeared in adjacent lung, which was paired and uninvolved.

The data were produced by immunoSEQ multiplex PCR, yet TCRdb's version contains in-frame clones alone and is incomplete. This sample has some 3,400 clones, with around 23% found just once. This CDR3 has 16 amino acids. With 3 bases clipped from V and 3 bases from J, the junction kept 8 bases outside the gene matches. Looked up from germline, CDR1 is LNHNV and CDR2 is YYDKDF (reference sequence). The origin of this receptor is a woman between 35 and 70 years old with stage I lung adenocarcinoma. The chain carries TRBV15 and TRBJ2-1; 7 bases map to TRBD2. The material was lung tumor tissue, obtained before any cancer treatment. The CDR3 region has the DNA TGTGCCACCAGCAGGACACGGACTAGGGGCTACAATGAGCAGTTCTTC. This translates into CATSRTRTRGYNEQFF. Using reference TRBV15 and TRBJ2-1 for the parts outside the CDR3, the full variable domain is DAMVIQNPRYQVTQFGKPVTLSCSQTLNHNVMYWYQQKSSQAPKLLFHYYDKDFNNEADTPDNFQSRRPNTSFCFLDIRSPGLGDTAMYLCATSRTRTRGYNEQFFGPGTRLTVL.